This is a list of T cell receptor beta chains from one sample in a study of CD4 T cells in relation to SARS-CoV-2 and coronaviruses. Data came from immunoSEQ multiplex PCR; TCRdb stores just in-frame clones and leaves some out. In the table there are around 20,000 clones, roughly 66% of which are singletons. The antigens of these receptors remain unknown. The sample taken for sequencing was CD4+ T cells from PBMCs, cultured in vitro. The receptors were sampled from a human donor in good health. CDR3s include the opening cysteine and the closing phenylalanine or tryptophan. D genes are given only for firm matches. Clone size, where shown, is once, few, many, or a class for clones that have expanded.

V gene: TRBV9
J gene: TRBJ2-5
clone size: -
D gene: TRBD2
CDR3 DNA: TGTGCCAGCAGCGAAGTACTTGACGCGGGAGGGGGGGAGACCCAGTACTTC
CDR3 protein: CASSEVLDAGGGETQYF

V gene: TRBV6-5
J gene: TRBJ2-7
clone size: -
D gene: TRBD2
CDR3 DNA: TGTGCCAGCAGTTTCCGGGGGAGGGCCCCCTACGAGCAGTACTTC
CDR3 protein: CASSFRGRAPYEQYF

V gene: TRBV3-1/TRBV3-2
J gene: TRBJ2-1
clone size: medium-sized
D gene: TRBD2
CDR3 DNA: TGTGCCAGCAGCCAAGATTCCAGCGGGGGGTACAATGAGCAGTTCTTC
CDR3 protein: CASSQDSSGGYNEQFF

V gene: TRBV4-3
J gene: TRBJ1-5
clone size: -
D gene: -
CDR3 DNA: TGCGCCAGCAGCCAAGAAGCCCGGGGAGGATGGCCCCAGCATTTT
CDR3 protein: CASSQEARGGWPQHF

V gene: TRBV4-2
J gene: TRBJ1-4
clone size: -
D gene: -
CDR3 DNA: TGTGCCAGCAGCCAAAACTCGGGTGCCTTTAATGAAAAACTGTTTTTT
CDR3 protein: CASSQNSGAFNEKLFF

V gene: TRBV7-6
J gene: TRBJ2-1
clone size: -
D gene: TRBD2
CDR3 DNA: TGTGCCAGCAGCTTAGCCCCACCCGGGACTAGCGGAAACAATGAGCAGTTCTTC
CDR3 protein: CASSLAPPGTSGNNEQFF

V gene: TRBV7-8
J gene: TRBJ2-1
clone size: medium-sized
D gene: -
CDR3 DNA: TGTGCCAGCAGCTTAGCAGCACTAGCCTCTTTGTACAATGAGCAGTTCTTC
CDR3 protein: CASSLAALASLYNEQFF

V gene: TRBV5-6
J gene: TRBJ2-7
clone size: few
D gene: TRBD1
CDR3 DNA: TGTGCCAGCAGCCTCACCGGGACAGGCCCCTACGAGCAGTACTTC
CDR3 protein: CASSLTGTGPYEQYF

V gene: TRBV4-2
J gene: TRBJ2-3
clone size: few
D gene: -
CDR3 DNA: TGTGCCAGCAGCCAAGATATGGGAGCAGATACGCAGTATTTT
CDR3 protein: CASSQDMGADTQYF

V gene: TRBV10-3
J gene: TRBJ2-3
clone size: -
D gene: -
CDR3 DNA: TGTGCCACAGCGACAGGGAGGAGCCCAGATACGCAGTATTTT
CDR3 protein: CATATGRSPDTQYF